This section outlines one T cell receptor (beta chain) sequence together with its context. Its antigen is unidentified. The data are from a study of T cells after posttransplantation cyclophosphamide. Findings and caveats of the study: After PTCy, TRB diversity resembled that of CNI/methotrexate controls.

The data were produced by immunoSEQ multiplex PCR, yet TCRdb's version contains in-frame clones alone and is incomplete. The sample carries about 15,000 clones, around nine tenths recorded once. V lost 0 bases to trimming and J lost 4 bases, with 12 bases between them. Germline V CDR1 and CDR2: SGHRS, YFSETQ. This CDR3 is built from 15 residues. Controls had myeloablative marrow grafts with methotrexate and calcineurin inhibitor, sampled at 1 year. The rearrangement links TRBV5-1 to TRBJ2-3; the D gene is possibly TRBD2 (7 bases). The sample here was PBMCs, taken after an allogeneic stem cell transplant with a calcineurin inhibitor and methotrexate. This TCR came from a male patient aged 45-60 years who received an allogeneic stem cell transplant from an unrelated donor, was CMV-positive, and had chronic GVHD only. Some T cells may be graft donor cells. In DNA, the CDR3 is TGCGCCAGCAGCTTGGAAGGGGGGGGGCCAGATACGCAGTATTTT. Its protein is CASSLEGGGPDTQYF. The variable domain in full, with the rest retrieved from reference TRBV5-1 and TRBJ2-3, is KAGVTQTPRYLIKTRGQQVTLSCSPISGHRSVSWYQQTPGQGLQFLFEYFSETQRNKGNFPGRFSGRQFSNSRSEMNVSTLELGDSALYLCASSLEGGGPDTQYFGPGTRLTVL.